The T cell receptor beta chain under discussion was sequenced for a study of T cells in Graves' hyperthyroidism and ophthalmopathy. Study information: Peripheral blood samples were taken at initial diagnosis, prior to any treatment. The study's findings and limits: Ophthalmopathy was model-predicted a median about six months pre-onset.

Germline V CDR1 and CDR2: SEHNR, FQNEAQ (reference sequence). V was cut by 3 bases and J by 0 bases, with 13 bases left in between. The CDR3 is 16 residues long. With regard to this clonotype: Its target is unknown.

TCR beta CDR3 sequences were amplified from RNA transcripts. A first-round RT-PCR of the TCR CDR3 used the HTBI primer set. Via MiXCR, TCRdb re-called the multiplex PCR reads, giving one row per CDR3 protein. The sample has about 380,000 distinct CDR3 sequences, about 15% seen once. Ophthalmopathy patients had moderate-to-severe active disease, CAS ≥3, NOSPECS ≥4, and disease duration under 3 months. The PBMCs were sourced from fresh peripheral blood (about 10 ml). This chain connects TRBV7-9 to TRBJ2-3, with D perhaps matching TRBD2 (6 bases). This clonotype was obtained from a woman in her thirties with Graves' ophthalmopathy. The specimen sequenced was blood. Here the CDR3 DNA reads TGTGCCAGCAGCTTGGCGGGGCGGACTAGCACAGATACGCAGTATTTT. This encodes CASSLAGRTSTDTQYF.